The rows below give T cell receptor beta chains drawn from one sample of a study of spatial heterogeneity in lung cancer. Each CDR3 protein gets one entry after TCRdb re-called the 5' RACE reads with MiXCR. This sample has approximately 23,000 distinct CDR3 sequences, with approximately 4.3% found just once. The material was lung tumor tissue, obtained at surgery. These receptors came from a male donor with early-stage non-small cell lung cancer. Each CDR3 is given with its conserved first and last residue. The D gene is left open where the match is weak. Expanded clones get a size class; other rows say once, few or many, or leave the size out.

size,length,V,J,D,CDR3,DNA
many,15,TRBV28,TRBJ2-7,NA,CASSLAQWTTNEQYF,TGTGCCAGCAGTTTAGCCCAGTGGACTACCAACGAGCAGTACTTC
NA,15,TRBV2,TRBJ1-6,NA,CASTPGLRDNSPLHF,TGTGCCAGCACCCCCGGTTTGAGGGACAATTCACCCCTCCACTTT
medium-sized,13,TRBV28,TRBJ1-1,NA,CASGTRVPTEAFF,TGTGCCAGTGGGACCAGGGTACCTACTGAAGCTTTCTTT
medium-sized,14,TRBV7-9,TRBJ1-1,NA,CASSLAGANTEAFF,TGTGCCAGCAGCTTGGCCGGGGCGAACACTGAAGCTTTCTTT
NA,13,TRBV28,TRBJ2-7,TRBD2,CATQTGGSYEQYF,TGTGCCACCCAGACGGGAGGCTCCTACGAGCAGTACTTC
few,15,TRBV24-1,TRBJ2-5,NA,CATSDMFDSIGTQYF,TGTGCCACCAGTGATATGTTCGACAGTATCGGGACCCAGTACTTC
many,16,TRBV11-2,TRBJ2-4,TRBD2,CASSLGLAGDRSIQYF,TGTGCCAGCAGCTTGGGACTAGCGGGAGATAGGAGCATTCAGTACTTC
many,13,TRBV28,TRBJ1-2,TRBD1,CASSPGGLYGYTF,TGTGCCAGCAGTCCAGGGGGCCTCTATGGCTACACCTTC
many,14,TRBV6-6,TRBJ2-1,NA,CASSYGTFDNEQFF,TGTGCCAGCAGTTACGGGACGTTTGACAATGAGCAGTTCTTC
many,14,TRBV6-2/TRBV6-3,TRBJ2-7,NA,CASQDARLTYEQYF,TGTGCCAGCCAAGACGCGCGGCTAACCTACGAGCAGTACTTC
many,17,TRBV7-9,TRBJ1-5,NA,CASSHAGDLYSNQPQHF,TGTGCCAGCAGCCATGCTGGGGACCTGTATAGCAATCAGCCCCAGCATTTT
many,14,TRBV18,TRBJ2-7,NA,CASSPMTRTYEQYF,TGTGCCAGCTCACCAATGACAAGGACCTACGAGCAGTACTTC
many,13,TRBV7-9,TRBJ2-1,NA,CASSARHTDEQFF,TGTGCCAGCAGCGCTAGACATACAGATGAGCAGTTCTTC
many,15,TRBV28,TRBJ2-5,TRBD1,CASSLGQAYQETQYF,TGTGCCAGCAGTTTGGGACAGGCGTACCAAGAGACCCAGTACTTC
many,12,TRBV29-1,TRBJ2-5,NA,CSVAGGEETQYF,TGCAGCGTTGCAGGTGGGGAAGAGACCCAGTACTTC
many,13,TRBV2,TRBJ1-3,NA,CASSVYTGNTIYF,TGTGCCAGCAGTGTCTACACTGGAAACACCATATATTTT
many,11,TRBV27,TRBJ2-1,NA,CASSTRHEQFF,TGTGCCAGCAGTACGAGGCATGAGCAGTTCTTC
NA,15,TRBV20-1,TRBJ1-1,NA,CSARVHWGKNTEAFF,TGCAGTGCTAGAGTACATTGGGGTAAGAACACTGAAGCTTTCTTT
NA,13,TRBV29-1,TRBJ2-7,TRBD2,CSVFGLGGYEQYF,TGCAGCGTTTTTGGACTAGGAGGCTACGAGCAGTACTTC
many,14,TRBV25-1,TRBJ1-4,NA,CATGYSATNEKLFF,TGTGCCACCGGATACAGTGCAACTAATGAAAAACTGTTTTTT
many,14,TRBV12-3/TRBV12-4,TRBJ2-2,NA,CASSPHKNTGELFF,TGTGCCAGCAGTCCTCACAAGAACACCGGGGAGCTGTTTTTT
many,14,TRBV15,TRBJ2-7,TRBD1,CATSLRQGAYEQYF,TGTGCCACCAGCCTCCGACAGGGAGCCTACGAGCAGTACTTC
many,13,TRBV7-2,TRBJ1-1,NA,CASSGRLNTEAFF,TGTGCCAGCAGCGGGAGACTGAACACTGAAGCTTTCTTT
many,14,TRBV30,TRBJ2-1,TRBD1,CAWSFQDRLGEQFF,TGTGCCTGGAGTTTCCAGGACAGGTTGGGTGAGCAGTTCTTC
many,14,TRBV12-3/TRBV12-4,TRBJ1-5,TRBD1,CASSWTGGNQPQHF,TGTGCCAGCAGTTGGACAGGGGGCAATCAGCCCCAGCATTTT
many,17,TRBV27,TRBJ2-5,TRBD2,CASSSKGVAGGPKTQYF,TGTGCCAGCAGTTCGAAAGGGGTAGCGGGGGGGCCAAAGACCCAGTACTTC
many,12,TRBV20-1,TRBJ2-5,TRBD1,CSADRAFGTQYF,TGCAGTGCCGACAGGGCGTTCGGGACCCAGTACTTC
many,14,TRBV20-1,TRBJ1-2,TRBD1,CSASPRGLNYGYTF,TGCAGTGCTTCCCCCAGGGGGCTTAACTATGGCTACACCTTC
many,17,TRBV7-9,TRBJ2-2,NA,CASSLGGAGLNTGELFF,TGTGCCAGCAGCTTAGGTGGAGCGGGCCTGAACACCGGGGAGCTGTTTTTT